The entry that follows covers one T cell receptor beta chain sequence. This same CDR3 is encoded by further DNA sequences in the sample. The data are from a study of shared clonotypes between healthy human individuals. An even split of each subset's genomic DNA across several immunoSEQ plates was performed. The authors' processing: ImmunoSEQ sequences covered only the junction and lacked quality scores; filtering therefore differed. Here immunoSEQ multiplex PCR was the method, and the copy in TCRdb shows in-frame clones only, minus some. For V, J and clone size, that table is used; D and trimming come from the DNA. The sample carries roughly 700,000 clones, roughly 87% recorded once. Germline-derived CDR1 and CDR2 are SGDLS and YYNGEE. The V gene lost 0 bases and the J gene lost 4 bases, with 7 bases spanning the gap. The CDR3 contains 13 residues.

The receptor comes from a man younger than 30 in good health. Some clones in this sample may be carry-over from other donors' samples. Material for sequencing was memory CD8+ T cells from PBMCs. As for subset: CD45RO+ cells pooled with CCR7-negative TemRA cells. The V gene is TRBV9, the J gene TRBJ1-1; D is perhaps TRBD1 (5 bases). The CDR3 spells CASSVGGATEAFF. In DNA, the CDR3 is TGTGCCAGCAGCGTAGGAGGGGCCACTGAAGCTTTCTTT. The full variable domain, in which reference TRBV9 and TRBJ1-1 provide the parts outside the CDR3, is DSGVTQTPKHLITATGQRVTLRCSPRSGDLSVYWYQQSLDQGLQFLIQYYNGEERAKGNILERFSAQQFPDLHSELNLSSLELGDSALYFCASSVGGATEAFFGQGTRLTVV.